The text below deals with one T cell receptor (beta chain). Antigen: not known. Time point of the sample: week 47, end of study. Each dose delivered 300 ug of mutant IDH1 20-mer peptide subcutaneously with imiquimod. Measured with immunoSEQ multiplex PCR; TCRdb has only the in-frame clones, and not every one. The repertoire holds about 50,000 clones, with about 81% as singletons. These data are taken from a study of a mutant IDH1 vaccine in newly diagnosed glioma. Study overall: Patients received vaccination from 4-6 weeks after radiotherapy alone, or with temozolomide cycles. Patients under treatment included 62.5% males and around 38% females and had a mean age of approximately 40 years. Study findings and constraints: There seemed to be no relation between pseudoprogression and changes in top peripheral T cell clonotypes.

This specimen was PBMCs, taken from a glioma patient whose treatment included an IDH1 peptide vaccine. This TCR came from a woman in her 30s with glioma. Some clones in this sample may be carry-over from other donors' samples.

CDR3 residues: CASSWTDTYEQYF. The CDR3 DNA is TGTGCCAGCAGTTGGACAGACACCTACGAGCAGTACTTC. This rearrangement joins TRBV25-1 to TRBJ2-7; D perhaps matches TRBD1 (6 bases). V was cut by 5 bases and J by 2 bases, with 10 bases left in between. The CDR3 is 13 residues long. Germline-derived CDR1 and CDR2 are MGHDK and SYGVNS.